This T cell receptor beta chain was found in a study of a mutant IDH1 vaccine in newly diagnosed glioma. At the level of the study: Among treated patients, about 62% were male and roughly 40% female, and mean age was around 40 years. Most patients had radiochemotherapy with temozolomide before enrollment; others had one alone. Study-wide findings and caveats: A vaccine-induced immune response developed in about 94% of the patients. Pseudoprogression appears to have had no connection to changes in top peripheral T cell clonotypes.

The CDR3 runs 15 residues. The germline CDR1 and CDR2 sequences are MNHEY and SMNVEV (reference sequence). Time point: baseline, week 1 (first vaccination visit). Documented treatment: pre-vaccination baseline after standard-of-care therapy. A word on this clone: Its target is not known.

Sequenced by immunoSEQ multiplex PCR; TCRdb stores in-frame clones only, minus some. The table lists about 92,000 clones, roughly 78% of them singletons. The chain combines TRBV27 with TRBJ2-5, with 8 nucleotides matching TRBD1. The last part of the DNA fits TRBJ2-7 better; the J call may be wrong. The sequences come from PBMCs, collected from a glioma patient treated with radiotherapy, temozolomide or both. The source of this sequence is a man in his forties with glioma. In DNA, the CDR3 is TGTGCCAGCAGTTTGTGGACAGGGAGCTCCTACGAGCAGTACTTC. Its translation: CASSLWTGSSYEQYF.